This is a list of T cell receptor beta chains from one sample in a study of T-cell reconstitution after alpha-beta-depleted transplantation in children. TCRdb called the PCR reads again in MiXCR, with one record for every CDR3 protein. The sample carries more than 200,000 distinct CDR3 sequences, 20% to 30% recorded once. The specimen was PBMCs, mostly from graft donor cells, collected 360 days after TCRalphabeta/CD19-depleted stem cell transplant. Receptors originate from a female patient between 2 and 15 years old who had a stem cell transplant for congenital amegakaryocytic thrombocytopenia, so the T cells may come from the graft donor. The CDR3 runs from the conserved cysteine through the conserved F or W. Fields, in order: clone size, D gene, V gene, J gene, CDR3 DNA, CDR3 protein. A D gene is named only where the DNA matches it firmly. Some rows have no size entry. The others give once, few or many, or a class for an expanded clone.

once	TRBD1	TRBV19	TRBJ2-1	TGTGCCAGTAGTAACGTAGTTCGTCGGACAGGGGCACACAATGAGCAGTTCTTC	CASSNVVRRTGAHNEQFF
NA	NA	TRBV15	TRBJ2-1	TGTGCCACCAGCAGAGATTTGGGTTACAAGATGAATGAGCAGTTCTTC	CATSRDLGYKMNEQFF
few	TRBD1	TRBV14	TRBJ1-1	TGTGCCAGCAGCCGTGGACAGGGGGCGAACACTGAAGCTTTCTTT	CASSRGQGANTEAFF
many	NA	TRBV5-6	TRBJ2-6	TGTGCCAGCGGACGGACAGCCAACGTCCTGACTTTC	CASGRTANVLTF
few	TRBD1	TRBV9	TRBJ2-3	TGTGCCAGCAGCGCCTTCGGGACAGGGGGCACAGATACGCAGTATTTT	CASSAFGTGGTDTQYF
few	TRBD2	TRBV10-3	TRBJ2-1	TGTGCCATCGGTAGGGCGGGAGGGTACAATGAGCAGTTCTTC	CAIGRAGGYNEQFF
NA	NA	TRBV5-1	TRBJ1-1	TGCGCCAGCAGCTTAATTGACGGGTTGAACACTGAAGCTTTCTTT	CASSLIDGLNTEAFF
once	TRBD1	TRBV6-5	TRBJ2-3	TGTGCCAGCAGTTACTGGACAGGGAGCACAGATACGCAGTATTTT	CASSYWTGSTDTQYF
few	NA	TRBV12-3/TRBV12-4	TRBJ2-3	TGTGCCAGCACCAGGGGGGCAAGCACAGATACGCAGTATTTT	CASTRGASTDTQYF
few	NA	TRBV7-8	TRBJ1-1	TGTGCCAGCAGCTTATCAGTCAGGGTTTCGAACACTGAAGCTTTCTTT	CASSLSVRVSNTEAFF